This T cell receptor (beta chain) was observed in a study of blood T cell repertoires in COVID-19. Across the study: Italy, Spain and the United States were the sources of the convalescent and acute COVID-19 samples. The cDNA or gDNA used as material had been derived from T cells, B-cell-depleted T cells, or PBMCs.

The CDR3 length is 14 residues. Trimming pared 0 bases from V and 7 bases from J, leaving 9 bases between. The germline V gene encodes CDR1 LGHDT and CDR2 YNNKEL (reference sequence). This clone was detected only once. In the original workflow: Estimation of nucleated cell counts was performed using reference gene primer amplification. Some clones are missing from TCRdb's copy, which holds only in-frame ones; the method was immunoSEQ multiplex PCR. V and J calls and clone size are given by that table; D and trimming were obtained from the DNA. This table holds about 130,000 clones, approximately 82% found once.

The sequenced sample consisted of peripheral blood. The chain links TRBV3-1 (or the pseudogene TRBV3-2) to TRBJ1-4, with D possibly being TRBD1 (5 bases). The sequence derives from a man aged 60-69 years with acute or convalescent COVID-19. The DNA for the CDR3 is TGTGCCAGCAGCCAAGATGGGGGGGGTGAAAAACTGTTTTTT. Amino acid sequence: CASSQDGGGEKLFF.